This entry lists 4 T cell receptor beta chains sequenced from one sample in a study of cytomegalovirus exposure and HLA in healthy donors. Some clones are missing from TCRdb's copy, which holds only in-frame ones; the method was immunoSEQ multiplex PCR. Of 150,000 to 200,000 clones in the sample, around 86% were seen once. Sequenced input: PBMCs. Receptors originate from a man younger than 45 in good health and CMV-seropositive.

This clone was detected once. The rearrangement uses TRBV4-3 and TRBJ1-4; TRBD1 agrees at 10 bases. Per germline, CDR1 LGHNA and CDR2 YSLEER. V trimming: 2 bases; J trimming: 7 bases; junction bases outside the gene matches: 4. CDR3 length: 15 amino acids. The DNA of the CDR3 is TGCGCCAGCAGCCAACGACAGGGGGCGAGTGAAAAACTGTTTTTT. Its translation: CASSQRQGASEKLFF.

The rearrangement joins TRBV4-1 to TRBJ2-1; perhaps TRBD1 as D (5 bases). The CDR3 extends over 15 amino acids. Per the germline V gene, CDR1 is MGHRA and CDR2 is YSYEKL. Trimming took 1 base from V and 2 from J, leaving 9 bases between them. The DNA for the CDR3 is TGCGCCAGCAGCCAAGGAGACAGCACCTACAATGAGCAGTTCTTC. Its translation: CASSQGDSTYNEQFF.

The chain carries TRBV5-6 and TRBJ2-5; 12 bases are a match to TRBD2. The CDR3 contains 18 residues. Germline CDR1 reads SGHDT; CDR2 reads YYEEEE. The V segment lost 3 bases and the J segment 2 bases; nucleotides outside the gene matches: 11. The CDR3 here is CASSSLRRLAGVQETQYF. CDR3 bases: TGTGCCAGCAGCTCCCTACGTCGACTAGCGGGAGTTCAAGAGACCCAGTACTTC.

The rearrangement links TRBV7-9 to TRBJ2-7; no reliable D call. CDR1 and CDR2 from the germline V gene are SEHNR and FQNEAQ (reference sequence). The CDR3 sequence is 14 residues long. V shed 1 base and J shed 3 bases, with 10 bases lying between them. Here the CDR3 reads CASSLEGSHYEQYF. CDR3 bases: TGTGCCAGCAGCTTAGAGGGTTCCCACTACGAGCAGTACTTC.